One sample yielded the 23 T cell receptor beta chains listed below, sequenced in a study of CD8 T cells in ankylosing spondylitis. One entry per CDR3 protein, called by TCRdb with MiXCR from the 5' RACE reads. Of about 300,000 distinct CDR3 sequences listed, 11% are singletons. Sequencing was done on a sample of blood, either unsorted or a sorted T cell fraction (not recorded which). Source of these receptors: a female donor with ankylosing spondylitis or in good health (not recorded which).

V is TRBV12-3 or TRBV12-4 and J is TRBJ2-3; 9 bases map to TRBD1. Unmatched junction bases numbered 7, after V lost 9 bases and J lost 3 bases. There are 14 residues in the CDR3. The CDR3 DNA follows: TGTGCCAGTCTGGACAGGGGAGTTACAGATACGCAGTATTTT. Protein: CASLDRGVTDTQYF.

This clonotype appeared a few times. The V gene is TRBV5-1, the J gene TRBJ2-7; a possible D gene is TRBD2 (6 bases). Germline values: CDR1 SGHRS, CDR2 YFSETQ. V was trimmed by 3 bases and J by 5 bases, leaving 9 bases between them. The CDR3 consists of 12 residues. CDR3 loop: CASSSGADEQYF. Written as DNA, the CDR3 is TGCGCCAGCAGCTCGGGAGCAGACGAGCAGTACTTC.

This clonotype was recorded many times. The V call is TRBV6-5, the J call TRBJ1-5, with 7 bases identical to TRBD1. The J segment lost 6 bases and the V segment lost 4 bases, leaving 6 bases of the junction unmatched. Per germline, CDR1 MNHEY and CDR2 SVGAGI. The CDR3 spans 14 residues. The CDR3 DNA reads TGTGCCAGCAGTTTCAGGGGGGTGGGTCAGCCCCAGCATTTT. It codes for CASSFRGVGQPQHF.

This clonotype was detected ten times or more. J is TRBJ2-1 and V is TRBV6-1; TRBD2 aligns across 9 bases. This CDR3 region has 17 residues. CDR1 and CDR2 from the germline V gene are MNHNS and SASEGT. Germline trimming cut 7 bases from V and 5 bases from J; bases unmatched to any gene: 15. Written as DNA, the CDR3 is TGTGCCAGCACCAAAGCGGCCCTAGCGGGGACTAACAATGAGCAGTTCTTC. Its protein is CASTKAALAGTNNEQFF.

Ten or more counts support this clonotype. CDR3 sequence: CASSFRGAYNEQFF. The CDR3 region has the DNA TGTGCCAGCAGTTTCAGGGGGGCCTACAATGAGCAGTTCTTC. The chain combines TRBV6-5 with TRBJ2-1; D possibly corresponds to TRBD1 (7 bases). The ends were cut back, 4 bases at V and 2 bases at J, with 9 bases in the middle. This CDR3 has 14 amino acids. The germline CDR1 and CDR2 sequences are MNHEY and SVGAGI.

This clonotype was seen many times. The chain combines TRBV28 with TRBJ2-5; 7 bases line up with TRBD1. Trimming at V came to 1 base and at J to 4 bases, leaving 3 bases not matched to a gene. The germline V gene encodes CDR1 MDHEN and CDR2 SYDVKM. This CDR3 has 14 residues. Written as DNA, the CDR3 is TGTGCCAGCAGTTTATTTCCAGGGGGAGAGACCCAGTACTTC. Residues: CASSLFPGGETQYF.

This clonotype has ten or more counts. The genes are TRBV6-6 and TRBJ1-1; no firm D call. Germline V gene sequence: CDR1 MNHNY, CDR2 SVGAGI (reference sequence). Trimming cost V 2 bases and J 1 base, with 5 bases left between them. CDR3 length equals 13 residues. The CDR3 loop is CASSYAENTEAFF. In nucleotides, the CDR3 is TGTGCCAGCAGTTACGCGGAGAACACTGAAGCTTTCTTT.

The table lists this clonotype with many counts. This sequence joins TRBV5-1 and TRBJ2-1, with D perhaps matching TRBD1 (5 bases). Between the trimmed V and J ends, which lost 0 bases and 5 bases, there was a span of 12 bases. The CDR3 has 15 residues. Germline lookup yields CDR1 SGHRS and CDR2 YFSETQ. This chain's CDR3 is CASSLERGVDNEQFF. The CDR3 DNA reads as TGCGCCAGCAGCTTGGAAAGGGGCGTCGACAATGAGCAGTTCTTC.

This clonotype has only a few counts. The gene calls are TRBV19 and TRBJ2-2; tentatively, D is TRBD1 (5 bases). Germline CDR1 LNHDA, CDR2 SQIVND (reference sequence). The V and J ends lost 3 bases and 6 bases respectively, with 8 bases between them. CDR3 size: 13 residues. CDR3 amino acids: CASSMLRAGELFF. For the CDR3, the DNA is TGTGCCAGTAGTATGCTCAGGGCCGGGGAGCTGTTTTTT.

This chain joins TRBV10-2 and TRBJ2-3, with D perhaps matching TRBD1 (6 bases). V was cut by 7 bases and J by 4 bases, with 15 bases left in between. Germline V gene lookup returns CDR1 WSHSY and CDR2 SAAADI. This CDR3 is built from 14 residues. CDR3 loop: CASTEGVAADTQYF. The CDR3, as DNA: TGCGCCAGCACCGAGGGGGTAGCAGCAGATACGCAGTATTTT.

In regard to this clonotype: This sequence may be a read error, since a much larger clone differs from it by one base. CDR3 sequence reads: CSAPRSNTEALF. As DNA, the CDR3 is TGCAGTGCCCCTAGAAGCAACACTGAAGCTCTCTTT. V and J are TRBV20-1 and TRBJ1-1; no reliable D call. CDR1 and CDR2 (germline): DFQATT, SNEGSKA (reference sequence). The CDR3 runs to 12 residues.

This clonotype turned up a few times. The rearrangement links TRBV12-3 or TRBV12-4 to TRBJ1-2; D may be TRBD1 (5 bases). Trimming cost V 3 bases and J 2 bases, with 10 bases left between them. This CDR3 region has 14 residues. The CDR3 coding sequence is TGTGCCAGCAGTTTGACAGTATCAAACTATGGCTACACCTTC. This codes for CASSLTVSNYGYTF.

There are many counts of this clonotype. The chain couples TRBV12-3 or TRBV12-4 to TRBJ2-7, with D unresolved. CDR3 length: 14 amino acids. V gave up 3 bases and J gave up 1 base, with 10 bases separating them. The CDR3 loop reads CASSFKAISYEQYF. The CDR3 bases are TGTGCCAGCAGTTTTAAGGCCATTTCCTACGAGCAGTACTTC.

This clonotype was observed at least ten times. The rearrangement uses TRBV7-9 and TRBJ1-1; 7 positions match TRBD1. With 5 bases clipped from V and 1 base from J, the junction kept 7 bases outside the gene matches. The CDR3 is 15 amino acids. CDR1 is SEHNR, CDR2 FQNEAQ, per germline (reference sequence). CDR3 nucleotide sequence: TGTGCCAGCAGCCCCTCGACAGGGCAGAACACTGAAGCTTTCTTT. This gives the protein CASSPSTGQNTEAFF. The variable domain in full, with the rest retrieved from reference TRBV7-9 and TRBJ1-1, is DTGVSQNPRHKITKRGQNVTFRCDPISEHNRLYWYRQTLGQGPEFLTYFQNEAQLEKSRLLSDRFSAERPKGSFSTLEIQRTEQGDSAMYLCASSPSTGQNTEAFFGQGTRLTVV.

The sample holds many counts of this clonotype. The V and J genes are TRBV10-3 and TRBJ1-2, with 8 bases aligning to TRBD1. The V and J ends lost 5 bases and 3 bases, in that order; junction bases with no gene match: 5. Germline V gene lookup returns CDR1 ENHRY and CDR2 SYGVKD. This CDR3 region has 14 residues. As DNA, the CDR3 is TGTGCCATCAGTCCAGGGGGCTTGGACTATGGCTACACCTTC. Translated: CAISPGGLDYGYTF.

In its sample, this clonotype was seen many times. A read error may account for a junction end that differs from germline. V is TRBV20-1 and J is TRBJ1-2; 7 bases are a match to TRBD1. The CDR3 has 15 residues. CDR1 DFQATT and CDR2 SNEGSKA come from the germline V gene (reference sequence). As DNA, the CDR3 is TGCAGTGCTAGAGATTCCACCCCGGGGCCGGGACAGACCCTCTTC. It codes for CSARDSTPGPGQTLF.

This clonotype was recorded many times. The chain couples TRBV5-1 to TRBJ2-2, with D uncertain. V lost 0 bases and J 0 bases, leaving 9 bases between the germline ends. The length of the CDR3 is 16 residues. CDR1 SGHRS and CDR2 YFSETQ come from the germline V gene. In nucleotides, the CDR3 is TGCGCCAGCAGCTTGGGGCCCCCTACGAACACCGGGGAGCTGTTTTTT. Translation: CASSLGPPTNTGELFF.

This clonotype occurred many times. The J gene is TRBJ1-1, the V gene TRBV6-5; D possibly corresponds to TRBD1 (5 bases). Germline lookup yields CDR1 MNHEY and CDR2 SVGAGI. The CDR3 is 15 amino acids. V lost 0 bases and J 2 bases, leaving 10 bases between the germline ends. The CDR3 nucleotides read TGTGCCAGCAGTTACTCGACGGGACGCAACACTGAAGCTTTCTTT. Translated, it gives CASSYSTGRNTEAFF.

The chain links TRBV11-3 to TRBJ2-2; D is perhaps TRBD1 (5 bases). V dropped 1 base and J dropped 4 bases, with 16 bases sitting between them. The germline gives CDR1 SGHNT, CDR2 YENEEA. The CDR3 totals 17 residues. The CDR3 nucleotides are TGTGCCAGCAGCTTAGCAGCCGGGCCAGGGTTCACCGGGGAGCTGTTTTTT. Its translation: CASSLAAGPGFTGELFF.

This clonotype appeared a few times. The CDR3 region has the DNA TGTGCCAGCAGGGGCCCGGGGGGCATGAACACTGAAGCTTTCTTT. The encoded protein is CASRGPGGMNTEAFF. J is TRBJ1-1 and V is TRBV2; D may be TRBD1 (6 bases). The CDR3 length is 15 residues. Germline V gene data show CDR1 as SNHLY and CDR2 as FYNNEI. V lost 6 bases and J 0 bases, leaving 14 bases between the germline ends.

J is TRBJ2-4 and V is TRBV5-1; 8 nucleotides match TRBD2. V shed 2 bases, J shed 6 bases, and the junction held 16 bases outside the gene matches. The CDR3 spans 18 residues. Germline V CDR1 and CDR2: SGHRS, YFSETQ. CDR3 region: CASSLNPGGPLLRNIQYF. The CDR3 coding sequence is TGCGCCAGCAGCTTAAACCCGGGGGGGCCTTTGCTCAGAAACATTCAGTACTTC.

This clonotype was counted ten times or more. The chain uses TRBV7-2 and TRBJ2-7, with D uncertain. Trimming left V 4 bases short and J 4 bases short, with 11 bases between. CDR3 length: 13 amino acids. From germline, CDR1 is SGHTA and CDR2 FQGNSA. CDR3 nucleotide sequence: TGTGCCAGCAGCTCCTTAGTGTTGTACGAGCAGTACTTC. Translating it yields CASSSLVLYEQYF.

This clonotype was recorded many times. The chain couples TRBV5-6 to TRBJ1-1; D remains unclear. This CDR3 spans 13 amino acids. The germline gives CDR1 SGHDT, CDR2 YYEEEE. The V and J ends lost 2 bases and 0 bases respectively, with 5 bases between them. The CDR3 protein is CASSLGVNTEAFF. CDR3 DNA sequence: TGTGCCAGCAGCTTAGGAGTGAACACTGAAGCTTTCTTT.